This T cell receptor (beta chain) was profiled in a study of T cell changes during pregnancy in multiple sclerosis. Trimming removed 5 bases at V and 4 bases at J, with 15 bases between. This CDR3 contains 14 residues. Germline V gene sequence: CDR1 SEHNR, CDR2 FQNEAQ (reference sequence). The data were produced by immunoSEQ multiplex PCR, yet TCRdb's version contains in-frame clones alone and is incomplete. This table holds 27,000 or so clones, about nine tenths found once. The receptor was isolated from a female donor with multiple sclerosis, enrolled in a pregnancy study. The starting material was CD8+ T cells from peripheral blood mononuclear cells, obtained in the second trimester of pregnancy. V usage is TRBV7-9 and J usage is TRBJ2-7; D is perhaps TRBD2 (5 bases). CDR3 sequence reads: CASSPGLVPYEQYF. The CDR3 nucleotides are TGTGCCAGCAGCCCAGGACTGGTTCCTTACGAGCAGTACTTC.